Presented here are 21 T cell receptor beta chains from one specimen sequenced in a study of T cells in Graves' hyperthyroidism and ophthalmopathy (dated by TCRdb to about 2019). The library was obtained by multiplex PCR. Instrument used: Illumina HiSeq 2000. The TCR beta CDR3 regions were amplified from RNA transcripts. A first-round RT-PCR of the TCR CDR3 used the HTBI primer set with the Qiagen OneStep RT-PCR kit. TCRdb's own reprocessing of the public reads used fastp at Q25 and MiXCR and kept productive beta chains. Entries are consolidated by CDR3 protein sequence, retaining the most common genes and DNA. Recorded for this sample are under 350,000 distinct CDR3 sequences; roughly 18% of them occurred a single time. The ten largest clones add up to approximately 49% of the sample. The sample consisted of blood. These receptors were obtained from a woman between 50 and 59 years old with Graves' hyperthyroidism.

This chain connects TRBV6-1 to TRBJ1-2; the D gene is possibly TRBD1 (6 bases). The germline V gene has CDR1 MNHNS and CDR2 SASEGT. The ends were cut back, 4 bases at V and 8 bases at J, with 14 bases in the middle. The CDR3 sequence is 13 residues long. The CDR3 sequence: CASSGPGGAGYTF. CDR3 coding DNA: TGTGCCAGCAGTGGCCCCGGGGGCGCGGGCTACACCTTC.

The chain is built from TRBV6-1 and TRBJ1-1, with a weak D call TRBD1 (5 bases). The germline V and J ends were trimmed by 7 bases and 3 bases, with 18 bases remaining between them. CDR3 size: 15 residues. Germline V gene sequence: CDR1 MNHNS, CDR2 SASEGT. The CDR3 nucleotides read TGTGCCAGCACCGAAGGCGGCAGGGTTTACACTGAAGCTTTCTTT. Protein: CASTEGGRVYTEAFF.

This clonotype appeared a few times. The V and J genes are TRBV19 and TRBJ2-1; 14 bases map to TRBD2. The germline V gene has CDR1 LNHDA and CDR2 SQIVND (reference sequence). The CDR3 spans 15 residues. After removal of 9 bases from V and 5 bases from J, the junction contained 6 bases not matched to a gene. The chain's CDR3 is CASRRLAGGNNEQFF. The CDR3 bases are TGTGCCAGCCGACGACTAGCGGGAGGGAACAATGAGCAGTTCTTC.

Many counts were recorded for this clonotype. The genes are TRBV12-3 or TRBV12-4 and TRBJ1-4; 7 nucleotides agree with TRBD1. The CDR3 is 14 amino acids. Losses at the gene ends were 6 bases for V and 2 bases for J; bases not matched to a gene: 3. CDR3 coding DNA: TGTGCCAGCAGATCGACAGGGACTAATGAAAAACTGTTTTTT. Residues: CASRSTGTNEKLFF.

CDR3 residues: CAWNGQETNYGYTF. The CDR3 nucleotides read TGTGCCTGGAATGGGCAGGAGACTAACTATGGCTACACCTTC. The genes are TRBV30 and TRBJ1-2; D remains unclear. Germline V CDR1 and CDR2: GTSNPN, SVGIG (reference sequence). V lost 4 bases to trimming and J lost 0 bases, with 12 bases between them. CDR3 length equals 14 residues. The whole variable domain, remainder taken from reference TRBV30 and TRBJ1-2, is SQTIHQWPATLVQPVGSPLSLECTVEGTSNPNLYWYRQAAGRGLQLLFYSVGIGQISSEVPQNLSASRPQDRQFILSSKKLLLSDSGFYLCAWNGQETNYGYTFGSGTRLTVV.

There are many counts of this clonotype. This sequence joins TRBV3-1 and TRBJ2-7, with TRBD2 identical over 13 bases. V dropped 1 base and J dropped 5; count of bases not matched to a gene: 5. The CDR3 covers 16 residues. Germline lookup yields CDR1 LGHDT and CDR2 YNNKEL (reference sequence). Here the CDR3 reads CASSQGGLAGAHEQYF. For the CDR3, the DNA is TGTGCCAGCAGCCAAGGAGGACTAGCGGGAGCCCACGAGCAGTACTTC.

This clonotype was picked up many times. The CDR3 nucleotides read TGTGCCAGCAGCCAGGAGACAGGGGGTCCAGATACGCAGTATTTT. Translated, it gives CASSQETGGPDTQYF. The J gene is TRBJ2-3, the V gene TRBV6-1; 9 nucleotides align to TRBD1. Germline values: CDR1 MNHNS, CDR2 SASEGT. The CDR3 extends over 15 amino acids. V gave up 6 bases and J gave up 4 bases; unmatched junction bases: 8.

This clonotype was recorded many times. V is TRBV3-1 and J is TRBJ2-3; perhaps TRBD1 as D (6 bases). Deletions cut 3 bases from V and 3 bases from J, with 10 bases between. This CDR3 contains 14 residues. The V gene's germline CDR1 is LGHDT and CDR2 YNNKEL (reference sequence). The DNA of the CDR3 is TGTGCCAGCAGCCAGTCGCAGGGGACAGATACGCAGTATTTT. This sequence encodes CASSQSQGTDTQYF.

This clonotype turned up a few times. The chain carries TRBV9 and TRBJ2-1; a weak D match, TRBD2 (6 bases). V shed 5 bases and J shed 5 bases, with 14 bases lying between them. There are 14 residues in the CDR3. Germline V lookup: CDR1 SGDLS, CDR2 YYNGEE. CDR3 DNA: TGTGCCAGCAGAGGGCGGACTACACACAATGAGCAGTTCTTC. Its protein is CASRGRTTHNEQFF.

This chain links TRBV20-1 with TRBJ2-1; TRBD1 agrees at 9 bases. V lost 5 bases and J lost 4; bases outside the gene matches: 9. The germline V gene encodes CDR1 DFQATT and CDR2 SNEGSKA (reference sequence). The CDR3 runs to 15 residues. This chain's CDR3 is CSADPGQGRYNEQFF. The DNA of the CDR3 is TGCAGTGCTGATCCGGGACAGGGAAGATACAATGAGCAGTTCTTC.

This clonotype occurred many times. The chain couples TRBV5-8 to TRBJ2-3; 11 nucleotides align to TRBD2. The J segment lost 7 bases and the V segment lost 5 bases, leaving 3 bases of the junction unmatched. The length of the CDR3 is 13 residues. Germline CDR1 and CDR2: SGHTS and YDEGEE. CDR3 bases: TGTGCCAGCAGGACTAGCGGGGATTATACGCAGTATTTT. Amino acid sequence: CASRTSGDYTQYF.

This clonotype was detected a few times. V usage is TRBV7-2 and J usage is TRBJ2-1; 9 nucleotides align to TRBD1. Germline V gives CDR1 SGHTA, CDR2 FQGNSA. This CDR3 comprises 19 residues. Trimming at V came to 1 base and at J to 3 bases, leaving 13 bases not matched to a gene. Here the CDR3 reads CASSLVVWDGTGFYNEQFF. CDR3 DNA: TGTGCCAGCAGCTTAGTGGTGTGGGACGGGACAGGGTTCTACAATGAGCAGTTCTTC.

This clonotype was picked up a small number of times. V gene TRBV20-1 combines with J gene TRBJ2-3; 9 bases match TRBD2. The CDR3 spans 13 residues. The junction had 5 bases not matched to a gene; V was cut back by 4 bases and J by 6 bases. The germline V gene has CDR1 DFQATT and CDR2 SNEGSKA (reference sequence). The CDR3 sequence: CSANLAGADTQYF. In DNA, the CDR3 is TGCAGTGCTAATTTAGCGGGGGCGGATACGCAGTATTTT.

A single count supports this clonotype. CDR3 loop: CSARPLALETQYF. The CDR3 DNA sequence: TGCAGTGCTAGGCCACTAGCCTTAGAGACCCAGTACTTC. This chain uses TRBV20-1 with TRBJ2-5; a weak D match, TRBD2 (6 bases). This CDR3 comprises 13 residues. The germline CDR1 and CDR2 sequences are DFQATT and SNEGSKA (reference sequence). V was cut by 3 bases and J by 4 bases, with 12 bases left in between.

This clonotype came up many times. This rearrangement joins TRBV28 to TRBJ2-7; no clear D gene. Trimming took off 3 bases at V and 6 bases at J, with 9 bases between the two ends. This CDR3 is 12 amino acids long. CDR1 is MDHEN and CDR2 is SYDVKM in the germline V gene. For the CDR3, the DNA is TGTGCCAGCAGTTTTTTGACGGTCGAGCAGTACTTC. As protein: CASSFLTVEQYF.

This clonotype was detected a few times. This chain connects TRBV20-1 to TRBJ1-2; 8 bases line up with TRBD1. The CDR3 length is 15 residues. V shed 3 bases, J shed 3 bases, and the junction held 9 bases outside the gene matches. From germline, CDR1 is DFQATT and CDR2 SNEGSKA (reference sequence). The CDR3 DNA reads as TGCAGTGCTAGCCCTGGACAGGGTCGAGACTATGGCTACACCTTC. As protein: CSASPGQGRDYGYTF.

The chain couples TRBV20-1 to TRBJ1-3; D remains ambiguous. The CDR3 has 13 amino acids. V lost 0 bases and J 1 base, leaving 4 bases between the germline ends. Germline CDR1 DFQATT, CDR2 SNEGSKA (reference sequence). This chain's CDR3 is CSARDPSGNTIYF. The CDR3 DNA follows: TGCAGTGCTAGAGATCCATCTGGAAACACCATATATTTT.

This clonotype was observed many times. V gene TRBV18 combines with J gene TRBJ2-7, with TRBD1 matching over 9 bases. This CDR3 contains 14 residues. The germline gives CDR1 KGHSH, CDR2 LQKENI. With 5 bases clipped from V and 5 bases from J, the junction kept 7 bases outside the gene matches. The CDR3 DNA sequence: TGTGCCAGCTCATCGCCGGGACAGGGCCACGAGCAGTACTTC. Translating it yields CASSSPGQGHEQYF.

This clonotype occurred many times. The V and J genes are TRBV2 and TRBJ2-5; TRBD1 matches at 7 bases. The CDR3 covers 13 residues. From germline, CDR1 is SNHLY and CDR2 FYNNEI. The junction had 12 bases not matched to a gene; V was cut back by 6 bases and J by 11 bases. The DNA of the CDR3 is TGTGCCAGCAGGCCGACCGGGGACAGCTATCAGTACTTC. It codes for CASRPTGDSYQYF.

This clonotype was picked up a small number of times. The CDR3 DNA reads TGCGCCAGCAGCCAAGATCCCGCCAGCGCTAACTATGGCTACACCTTC. It encodes CASSQDPASANYGYTF. This chain links TRBV4-1 with TRBJ1-2; no clear D. The CDR3 runs 16 residues. V dropped 0 bases and J dropped 0 bases, with 11 bases sitting between them. Germline assignment: CDR1 MGHRA and CDR2 YSYEKL.

This clonotype was found a few times. The chain uses TRBV7-8 and TRBJ2-7; D call uncertain. The CDR3 totals 11 residues. CDR1 and CDR2 from the germline V gene are SGHVS and FQNEAQ. V was clipped by 0 bases and J by 7 bases, with 4 bases between them. The CDR3 nucleotides are TGTGCCAGCAGCTTAGCAGGAGAGCAGTACGTC. This sequence encodes CASSLAGEQYV.